This entry describes one T cell receptor beta chain. What it recognizes is unknown. Repertoires were generated with immunoSEQ multiplex PCR, while TCRdb's copy carries only in-frame clones and drops some. The sample includes tens of thousands of clones, 80% to 95% seen only once; the top ten take about 0.28%. The data are from a study of graft-versus-host responses after intestinal transplantation. Across the whole study: Those transplanted obtained multivisceral, liver-intestinal, or isolated intestinal grafts. Induction with anti-thymocyte globulin, then tacrolimus and steroids for approximately three years, was given to all recipients.

The origin of this receptor is a human donor who received an intestinal transplant. This specimen consisted of unstimulated CD4+ T cells sorted from spleen or lymph node cells, obtained before intestinal transplant.

The CDR3 spells CASSPNRRGNQPQHF. CDR3 nucleotides: TGTGCCAGCAGCCCTAATCGGAGGGGCAATCAGCCCCAGCATTTT. This chain uses TRBV6-5 with TRBJ1-5; D gene uncertain. This CDR3 has 15 residues. With 6 bases removed from V and 2 bases from J, the gap between germline ends came to 14 bases. Germline CDR1 is MNHEY and CDR2 is SVGAGI.